The entry below describes one T cell receptor (beta chain). This CDR3 spans 14 amino acids. The germline V gene has CDR1 LGHDT and CDR2 YNNKEL (reference sequence). V was pared by 0 bases and J by 10 bases, with 7 bases of the junction left unmatched. Study processing details: Amplification with reference gene primers provided the estimates of nucleated cell counts. Repertoires were generated with immunoSEQ multiplex PCR, while TCRdb's copy carries only in-frame clones and drops some. From that table come the V and J calls and clone size; the DNA was used to work out D and trimming. Among more than 300,000 clones listed, around nine tenths were seen once. The entry originates in a study of blood T cell repertoires in COVID-19. Background on the study: From T cells, B-cell-depleted T cells, or PBMCs came the material, which was cDNA or gDNA.

This study enrolled people aged about 18 to 95 from around 26 US geographic areas. Allocation to cohorts depended on clinical history reported by the participants. V gene TRBV3-1 (or the pseudogene TRBV3-2) combines with J gene TRBJ2-3, with TRBD1 matching over 7 bases. The TCR originated in a woman under 30 who had recovered from COVID-19. Specimen: PBMCs or T cells enriched from blood (not recorded which). For the CDR3, the DNA is TGTGCCAGCAGCCAAGATGAGGGGGCCGGTGCGCAGTATTTT. Protein sequence: CASSQDEGAGAQYF.